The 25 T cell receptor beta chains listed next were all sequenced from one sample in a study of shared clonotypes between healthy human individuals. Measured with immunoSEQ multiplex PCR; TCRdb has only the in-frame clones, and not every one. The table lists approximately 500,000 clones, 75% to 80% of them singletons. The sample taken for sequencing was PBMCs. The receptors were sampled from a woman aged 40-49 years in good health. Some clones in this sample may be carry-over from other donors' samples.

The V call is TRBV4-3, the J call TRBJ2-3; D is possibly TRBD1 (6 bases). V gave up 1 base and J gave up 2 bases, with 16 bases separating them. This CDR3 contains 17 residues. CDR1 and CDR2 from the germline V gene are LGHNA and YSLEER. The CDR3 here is CASSQGSSGQSTDTQYF. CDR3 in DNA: TGCGCCAGCAGCCAAGGTAGTTCGGGACAATCCACAGATACGCAGTATTTT.

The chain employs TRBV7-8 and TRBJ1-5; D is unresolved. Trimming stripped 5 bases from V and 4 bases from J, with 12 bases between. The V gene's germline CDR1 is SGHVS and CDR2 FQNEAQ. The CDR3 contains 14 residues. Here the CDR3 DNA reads TGTGCCAGCAGCAATCCGGGGAAGAATCAGCCCCAGCATTTT. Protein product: CASSNPGKNQPQHF.

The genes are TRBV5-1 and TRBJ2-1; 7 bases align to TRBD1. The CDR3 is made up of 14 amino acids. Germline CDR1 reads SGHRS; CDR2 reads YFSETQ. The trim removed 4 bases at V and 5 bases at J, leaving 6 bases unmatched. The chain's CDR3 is CASSDQQGNNEQFF. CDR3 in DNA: TGCGCCAGCAGCGACCAACAGGGGAACAATGAGCAGTTCTTC. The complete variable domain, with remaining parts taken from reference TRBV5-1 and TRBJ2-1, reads KAGVTQTPRYLIKTRGQQVTLSCSPISGHRSVSWYQQTPGQGLQFLFEYFSETQRNKGNFPGRFSGRQFSNSRSEMNVSTLELGDSALYLCASSDQQGNNEQFFGPGTRLTVL.

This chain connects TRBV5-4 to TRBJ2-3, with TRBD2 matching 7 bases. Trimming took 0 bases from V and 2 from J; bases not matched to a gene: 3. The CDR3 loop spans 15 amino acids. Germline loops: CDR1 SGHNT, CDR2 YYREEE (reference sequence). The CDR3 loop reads CASSLAGTTTDTQYF. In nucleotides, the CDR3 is TGTGCCAGCAGCTTGGCCGGGACTACCACAGATACGCAGTATTTT.

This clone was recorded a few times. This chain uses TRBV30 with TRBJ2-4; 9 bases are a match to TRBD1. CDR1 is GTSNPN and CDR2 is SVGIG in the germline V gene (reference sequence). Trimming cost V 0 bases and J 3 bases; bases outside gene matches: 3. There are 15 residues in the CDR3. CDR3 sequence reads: CAWSVRQGGKNIQYF. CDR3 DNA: TGTGCCTGGAGTGTAAGACAGGGGGGCAAAAACATTCAGTACTTC.

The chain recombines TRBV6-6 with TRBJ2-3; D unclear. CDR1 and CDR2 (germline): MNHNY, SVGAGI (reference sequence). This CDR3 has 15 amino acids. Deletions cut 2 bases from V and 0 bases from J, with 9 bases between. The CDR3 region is CASSYLAGSTDTQYF. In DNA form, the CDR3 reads TGTGCCAGCAGTTACCTCGCCGGGAGCACAGATACGCAGTATTTT.

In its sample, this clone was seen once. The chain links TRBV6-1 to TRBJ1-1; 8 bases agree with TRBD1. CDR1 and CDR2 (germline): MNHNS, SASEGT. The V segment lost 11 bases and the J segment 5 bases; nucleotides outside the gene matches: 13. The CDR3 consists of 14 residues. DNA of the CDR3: TGTGCCGGTTCCCCCAGGACAGGGCAAACTGAAGCTTTCTTT. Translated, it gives CAGSPRTGQTEAFF.

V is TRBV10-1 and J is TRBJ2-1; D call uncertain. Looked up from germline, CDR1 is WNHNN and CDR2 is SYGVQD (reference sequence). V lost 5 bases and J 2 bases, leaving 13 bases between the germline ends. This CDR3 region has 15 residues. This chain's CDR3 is CASSTRAYAYNEQFF. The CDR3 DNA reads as TGCGCCAGCAGTACCCGAGCCTACGCCTACAATGAGCAGTTCTTC.

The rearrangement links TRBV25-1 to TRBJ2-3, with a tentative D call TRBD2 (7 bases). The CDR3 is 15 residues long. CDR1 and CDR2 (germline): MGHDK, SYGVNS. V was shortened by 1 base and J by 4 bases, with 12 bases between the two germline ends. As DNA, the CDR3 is TGTGCCAGCAGTGAATGGGAGGGGGGACCAGATACGCAGTATTTT. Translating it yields CASSEWEGGPDTQYF.

The CDR3 here is CASSLYSRTEAFF. The CDR3 coding sequence is TGTGCCAGCAGCTTATACTCCAGGACAGAAGCTTTCTTT. The chain employs TRBV7-9 and TRBJ1-1; D may be TRBD1 (5 bases). With 2 bases removed from V and 8 bases from J, the gap between germline ends came to 12 bases. Germline V gene lookup returns CDR1 SEHNR and CDR2 FQNEAQ (reference sequence). This CDR3 comprises 13 residues.

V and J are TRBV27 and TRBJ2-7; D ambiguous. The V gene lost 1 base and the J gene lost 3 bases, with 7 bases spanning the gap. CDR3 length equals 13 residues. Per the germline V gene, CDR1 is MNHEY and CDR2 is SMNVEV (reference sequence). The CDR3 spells CASSLYDRYEQYF. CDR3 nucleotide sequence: TGTGCCAGCAGTTTATATGATCGCTACGAGCAGTACTTC.

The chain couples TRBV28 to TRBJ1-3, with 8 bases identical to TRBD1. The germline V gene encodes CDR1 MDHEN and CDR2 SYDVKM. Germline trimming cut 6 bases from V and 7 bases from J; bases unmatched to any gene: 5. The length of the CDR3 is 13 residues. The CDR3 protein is CASSQGARNTIYF. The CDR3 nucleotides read TGTGCCAGCAGCCAGGGGGCTCGGAACACCATATATTTT.

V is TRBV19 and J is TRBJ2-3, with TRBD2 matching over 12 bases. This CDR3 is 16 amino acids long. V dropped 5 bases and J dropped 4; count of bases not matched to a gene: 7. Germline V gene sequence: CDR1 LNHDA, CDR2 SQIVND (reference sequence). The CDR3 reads CASSPRLAGVADTQYF. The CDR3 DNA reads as TGTGCCAGTAGTCCAAGACTAGCGGGAGTGGCAGATACGCAGTATTTT.

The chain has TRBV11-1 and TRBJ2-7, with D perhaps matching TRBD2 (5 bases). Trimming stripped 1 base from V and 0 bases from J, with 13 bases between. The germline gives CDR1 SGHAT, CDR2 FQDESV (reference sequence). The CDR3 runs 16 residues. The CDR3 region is CASSLGASSRSYEQYF. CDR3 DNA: TGTGCCAGCAGCTTAGGAGCTAGCAGTCGCTCCTACGAGCAGTACTTC.

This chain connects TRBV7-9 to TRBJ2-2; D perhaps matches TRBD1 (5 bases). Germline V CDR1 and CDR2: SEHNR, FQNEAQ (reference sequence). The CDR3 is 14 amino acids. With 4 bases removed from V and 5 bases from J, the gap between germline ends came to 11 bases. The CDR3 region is CASSSLRTTGELFF. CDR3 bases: TGTGCCAGCAGCTCATTACGGACAACCGGGGAGCTGTTTTTT.

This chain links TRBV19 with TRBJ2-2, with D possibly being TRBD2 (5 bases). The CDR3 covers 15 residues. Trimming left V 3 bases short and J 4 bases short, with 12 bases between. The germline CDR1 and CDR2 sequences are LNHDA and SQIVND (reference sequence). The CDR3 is CASSIGDYFTGELFF. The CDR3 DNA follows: TGTGCCAGTAGTATTGGAGACTACTTCACCGGGGAGCTGTTTTTT.

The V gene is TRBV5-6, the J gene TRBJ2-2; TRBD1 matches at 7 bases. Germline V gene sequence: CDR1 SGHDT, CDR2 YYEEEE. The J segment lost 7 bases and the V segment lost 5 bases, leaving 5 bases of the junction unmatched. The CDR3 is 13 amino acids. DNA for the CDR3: TGTGCCAGCAGAGAGGGGGCGGACGGGGAGCTGTTTTTT. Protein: CASREGADGELFF.

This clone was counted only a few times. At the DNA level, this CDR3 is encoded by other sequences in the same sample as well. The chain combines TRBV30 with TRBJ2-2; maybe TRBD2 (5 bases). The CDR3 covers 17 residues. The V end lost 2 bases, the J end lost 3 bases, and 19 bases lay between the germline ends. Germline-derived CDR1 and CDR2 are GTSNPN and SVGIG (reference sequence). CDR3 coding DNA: TGTGCCTGGAGTACCTCGGGGAGTCAATTTGACACCGGGGAGCTGTTTTTT. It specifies CAWSTSGSQFDTGELFF.

For the CDR3, the DNA is TGCAGCGTCGGAGGGAGGGACTCTGGAAACACCATATATTTT. Encoded protein: CSVGGRDSGNTIYF. The chain links TRBV29-1 to TRBJ1-3; D uncertain. CDR3 length: 14 amino acids. V lost 6 bases to trimming and J lost 0 bases, with 12 bases between them. Germline values: CDR1 SQVTM, CDR2 ANQGSEA. The entire variable domain, with the rest obtained from reference TRBV29-1 and TRBJ1-3, is as follows: SAVISQKPSRDICQRGTSLTIQCQVDSQVTMMFWYRQQPGQSLTLIATANQGSEATYESGFVIDKFPISRPNLTFSTLTVSNMSPEDSSIYLCSVGGRDSGNTIYFGEGSWLTVV.

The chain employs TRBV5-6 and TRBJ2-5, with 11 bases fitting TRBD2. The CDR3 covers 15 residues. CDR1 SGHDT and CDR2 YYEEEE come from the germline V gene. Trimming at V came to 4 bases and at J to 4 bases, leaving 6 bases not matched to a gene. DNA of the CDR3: TGTGCCAGCAGCAGGGGACTAGCGGTCCGAGAGACCCAGTACTTC. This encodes CASSRGLAVRETQYF.

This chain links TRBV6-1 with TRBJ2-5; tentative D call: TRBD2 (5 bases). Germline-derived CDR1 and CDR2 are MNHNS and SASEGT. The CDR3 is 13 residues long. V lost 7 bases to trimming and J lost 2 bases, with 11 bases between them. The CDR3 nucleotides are TGTGCCAGCACCAGAGCGGAGCAAGAGACCCAGTACTTC. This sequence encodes CASTRAEQETQYF.

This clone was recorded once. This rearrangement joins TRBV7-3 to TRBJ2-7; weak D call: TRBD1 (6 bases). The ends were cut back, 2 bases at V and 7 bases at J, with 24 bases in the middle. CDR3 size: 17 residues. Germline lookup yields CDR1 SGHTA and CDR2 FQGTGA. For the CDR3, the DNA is TGTGCCAGCAGCTTACGGCGATCTGGCAGGGGTACGGGGGAGCAGTACTTC. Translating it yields CASSLRRSGRGTGEQYF.

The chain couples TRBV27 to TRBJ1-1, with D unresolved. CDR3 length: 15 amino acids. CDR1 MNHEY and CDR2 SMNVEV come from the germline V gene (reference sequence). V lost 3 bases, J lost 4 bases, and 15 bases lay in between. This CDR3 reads CASSLARSGITEAFF. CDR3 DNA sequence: TGTGCCAGCAGTTTGGCGAGAAGCGGTATCACTGAAGCTTTCTTT.

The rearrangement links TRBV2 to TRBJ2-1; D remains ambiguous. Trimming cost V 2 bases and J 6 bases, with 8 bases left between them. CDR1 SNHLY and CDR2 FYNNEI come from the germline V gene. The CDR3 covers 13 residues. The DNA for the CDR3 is TGTGCCAGCAGTGAACCGGGTTTCAATGAGCAGTTCTTC. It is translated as CASSEPGFNEQFF.

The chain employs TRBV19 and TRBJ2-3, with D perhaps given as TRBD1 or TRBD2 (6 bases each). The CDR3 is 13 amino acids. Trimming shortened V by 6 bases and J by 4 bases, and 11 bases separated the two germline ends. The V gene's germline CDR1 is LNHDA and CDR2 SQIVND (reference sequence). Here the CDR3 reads CASSVGGPDTQYF. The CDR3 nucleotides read TGTGCCAGTAGCGTCGGGGGCCCAGATACGCAGTATTTT.